These 5 T cell receptor beta chains were sequenced from one sample in a study of cytomegalovirus exposure and HLA in healthy donors. The PCR was carried out with 60 Vbeta primers and 13 Jbeta primers. Profiled with immunoSEQ multiplex PCR; TCRdb holds only in-frame clones, not every one. The sample carries about 140,000 clones, around four fifths recorded once. Sequencing was carried out using PBMCs. These TCRs come from a man aged 30 to 45 in good health and CMV-seropositive.

This chain joins TRBV28 and TRBJ1-2, with D hard to call. Germline assignment: CDR1 MDHEN and CDR2 SYDVKM. V gave up 4 bases and J gave up 1 base, with 7 bases separating them. This CDR3 contains 13 residues. This CDR3 is CASSSGINYGYTF. In nucleotides, the CDR3 is TGTGCCAGCAGTTCCGGGATTAACTATGGCTACACCTTC.

The chain is built from TRBV6-4 and TRBJ2-1; 9 nucleotides match TRBD1. The germline CDR1 and CDR2 sequences are MRHNA and SNTAGT. The CDR3 loop spans 15 amino acids. Trimming at V came to 6 bases and at J to 2 bases, leaving 5 bases not matched to a gene. CDR3 coding DNA: TGTGCCAGCAGCCCCGGGACAGGGACCTACAATGAGCAGTTCTTC. It is translated as CASSPGTGTYNEQFF.

The V and J genes are TRBV5-1 and TRBJ2-1, with 9 bases lining up with TRBD1. This CDR3 is 16 amino acids long. Germline V gives CDR1 SGHRS, CDR2 YFSETQ. Trimming took 3 bases from V and 3 from J; bases not matched to a gene: 7. DNA for the CDR3: TGCGCCAGCAGCTCCACGACAGGGGGGAACTACAATGAGCAGTTCTTC. Residues: CASSSTTGGNYNEQFF.

This clone was observed once. V usage is TRBV5-8 and J usage is TRBJ1-1, with 9 bases lining up with TRBD1. The V gene's germline CDR1 is SGHTS and CDR2 YDEGEE. Unmatched junction bases numbered 4, after V lost 3 bases and J lost 7 bases. This CDR3 is built from 13 residues. Here the CDR3 reads CASSSQGAGEAFF. The CDR3 DNA is TGTGCCAGCAGCTCACAGGGGGCTGGTGAAGCTTTCTTT.

The V call is TRBV28, the J call TRBJ1-1; D uncertain. In germline, CDR1 is MDHEN, CDR2 SYDVKM. The length of the CDR3 is 12 residues. With 4 bases removed from V and 10 bases from J, the gap between germline ends came to 13 bases. The CDR3 here is CASSSSGNRAFF. CDR3 nucleotides: TGTGCCAGCAGTTCGTCCGGGAATAGAGCTTTCTTT.